This TCR beta chain was recovered during a study of T-cell reconstitution after alpha-beta-depleted transplantation in children. A TCRbeta library incorporating unique molecular identifiers was prepared. TCRdb reprocessed the PCR reads via MiXCR and lists one record per CDR3 protein. The sample carries 280,000 or so distinct CDR3 sequences, around 10% recorded once. The CDR3 is 15 amino acids. V shed 5 bases and J shed 0 bases, with 15 bases lying between them. Per germline, CDR1 SGHRS and CDR2 YFSETQ. Study-wide results and caveats: Recipient T cells and thymic progenitors that survived were the source of the high TCRbeta diversity seen at day 60 in some patients.

This clonotype was counted ten times or more. Its antigen is still unknown. The gene calls are TRBV5-1 and TRBJ2-7, with D possibly TRBD2 on 6 matching bases. The source is a male patient aged 2 to 9 who had a stem cell transplant for chronic granulomatous disease, so the T cells may come from the graft donor. Sequencing used peripheral blood, obtained 180 days after TCRalphabeta/CD19-depleted stem cell transplant. CDR3 sequence: CASRWATGASYEQYF. The CDR3, as DNA: TGCGCCAGCAGGTGGGCTACGGGAGCCTCCTACGAGCAGTACTTC.